The 16 T cell receptor beta chains below all came from one sample that was sequenced in a study of blood T cell repertoires in COVID-19. TCRdb's table, derived via immunoSEQ multiplex PCR, lists solely in-frame clones and lacks some. This sample has 110,000 or so clones, with roughly four fifths found just once. Sequencing used peripheral blood. The receptor set was obtained from a human donor in a cohort sampled during active COVID-19.

The J gene is TRBJ2-2, the V gene TRBV18, with no clear D. Germline V lookup: CDR1 KGHSH, CDR2 LQKENI. Between the trimmed V and J ends, which lost 2 bases and 3 bases, there was a span of 4 bases. This CDR3 region has 13 residues. The CDR3 nucleotides are TGTGCCAGCTCACCAACAGACACCGGGGAGCTGTTTTTT. It is translated as CASSPTDTGELFF.

J is TRBJ2-7 and V is TRBV14; perhaps TRBD1 as D (5 bases). This CDR3 comprises 14 residues. The germline gives CDR1 SGHDN, CDR2 FVKESK. V lost 1 base, J lost 3 bases, and 10 bases lay in between. The CDR3 DNA reads TGTGCCAGCAGCCAAGGACAGTCCAACTACGAGCAGTACTTC. It codes for CASSQGQSNYEQYF.

The rearrangement links TRBV5-1 to TRBJ1-1, with D maybe TRBD1 (5 bases). The CDR3 sequence is 14 residues long. CDR1 is SGHRS, CDR2 YFSETQ, per germline. Trimming removed 0 bases from V and 1 base from J, with 7 bases in between. As DNA, the CDR3 is TGCGCCAGCAGCTTGGGACAGCGGAACACTGAAGCTTTCTTT. Translation: CASSLGQRNTEAFF. The full variable domain, with the rest looked up from reference TRBV5-1 and TRBJ1-1, is KAGVTQTPRYLIKTRGQQVTLSCSPISGHRSVSWYQQTPGQGLQFLFEYFSETQRNKGNFPGRFSGRQFSNSRSEMNVSTLELGDSALYLCASSLGQRNTEAFFGQGTRLTVV.

This clone was found once. This chain uses TRBV6-1 with TRBJ1-4; 7 bases line up with TRBD1. J gave up 5 bases and V 1 base, and 1 base lay outside the gene matches. The CDR3 totals 14 residues. Germline V lookup: CDR1 MNHNS, CDR2 SASEGT. CDR3 loop: CASSEGQGNEKLFF. In DNA form, the CDR3 reads TGTGCCAGCAGTGAAGGACAGGGAAATGAAAAACTGTTTTTT.

The V and J genes are TRBV28 and TRBJ1-4; 11 bases line up with TRBD1. The CDR3 consists of 17 residues. Trimming at V came to 3 bases and at J to 7 bases, leaving 10 bases not matched to a gene. The V gene's germline CDR1 is MDHEN and CDR2 SYDVKM. This CDR3 reads CASSFLGQGAGGEKLFF. The CDR3 region has the DNA TGTGCCAGCAGTTTTCTAGGACAGGGGGCAGGCGGTGAAAAACTGTTTTTT.

The table lists this clone with a count of one. V and J are TRBV15 and TRBJ2-1, with TRBD2 matching 9 bases. This CDR3 is built from 16 residues. Germline-derived CDR1 and CDR2 are LNHNV and YYDKDF (reference sequence). Unmatched junction bases numbered 9, after V lost 3 bases and J lost 6 bases. DNA for the CDR3: TGTGCCACCAGCAGGGTGGCGGGGGGGCCGCTCAATGAGCAGTTCTTC. Translated, it gives CATSRVAGGPLNEQFF.

This chain connects TRBV7-2 to TRBJ1-5; TRBD1 matches 8 bases. The CDR3 sequence is 14 residues long. After removal of 5 bases from V and 4 bases from J, the junction contained 4 bases not matched to a gene. From germline, CDR1 is SGHTA and CDR2 FQGNSA. The CDR3 DNA reads as TGTGCCAGCAGCCCACAGGGGGAGAATCAGCCCCAGCATTTT. Protein sequence: CASSPQGENQPQHF.

The chain employs TRBV3-1 (or the pseudogene TRBV3-2) and TRBJ1-1; no definite D call. The CDR3 is 14 amino acids. Germline V gives CDR1 LGHDT, CDR2 YNNKEL (reference sequence). V lost 4 bases and J 0 bases, leaving 9 bases between the germline ends. CDR3 DNA: TGTGCCAGCAGCCCCGCCACAGTGAACACTGAAGCTTTCTTT. Translated: CASSPATVNTEAFF.

The genes are TRBV18 and TRBJ1-2, with a weak D call TRBD1 (6 bases). The CDR3 contains 13 residues. The germline CDR1 and CDR2 sequences are KGHSH and LQKENI. The V gene lost 3 bases and the J gene lost 6 bases, with 11 bases spanning the gap. The CDR3 nucleotides read TGTGCCAGCTCACCGCGCAGGGGAGATGGCTACACCTTC. Amino acid sequence: CASSPRRGDGYTF.

V is TRBV6-2 or TRBV6-3 and J is TRBJ2-7, with TRBD2 matching over 8 bases. Trimming at V came to 1 base and at J to 6 bases, leaving 8 bases not matched to a gene. This CDR3 comprises 15 residues. Germline V CDR1 and CDR2: MNHEY, SVGEGT. The CDR3 loop reads CASSYYTGGNGEQYF. CDR3 nucleotides: TGTGCCAGCAGTTACTATACGGGGGGGAATGGCGAGCAGTACTTC.

This chain links TRBV2 with TRBJ2-3; no firm D call. Trimming removed 7 bases at V and 5 bases at J, with 13 bases between. The CDR3 has 13 amino acids. Germline-derived CDR1 and CDR2 are SNHLY and FYNNEI. CDR3: CASKAGEEDTQYF. CDR3 DNA: TGTGCCAGCAAAGCCGGCGAGGAAGATACGCAGTATTTT.

The chain uses TRBV15 and TRBJ2-1; a possible D gene is TRBD2 (6 bases). V lost 0 bases, J lost 11 bases, and 14 bases lay in between. This CDR3 spans 14 amino acids. In germline, CDR1 is LNHNV, CDR2 YYDKDF (reference sequence). CDR3 in DNA: TGTGCCACCAGCAGAGACACCCAAGGGAGGAAGCAGTTCTTC. Translating it yields CATSRDTQGRKQFF.

The V and J genes are TRBV6-6 and TRBJ2-5; TRBD2 matches at 12 bases. CDR3 length: 14 amino acids. Per the germline V gene, CDR1 is MNHNY and CDR2 is SVGAGI (reference sequence). V lost 5 bases, J lost 4 bases, and 2 bases stayed unmatched. Here the CDR3 reads CASSTGLAGETQYF. The CDR3 region has the DNA TGTGCCAGCAGTACGGGACTAGCGGGAGAGACCCAGTACTTC.

This chain links TRBV19 with TRBJ2-1, with D tentatively TRBD2 (6 bases). The germline V gene has CDR1 LNHDA and CDR2 SQIVND (reference sequence). The ends were cut back, 9 bases at V and 2 bases at J, with 14 bases in the middle. The CDR3 spans 14 residues. CDR3 bases: TGTGCCAGCAGCGGGTCTTCTGCCTACAATGAGCAGTTCTTC. It encodes CASSGSSAYNEQFF. The variable domain in full, with the rest retrieved from reference TRBV19 and TRBJ2-1, is DGGITQSPKYLFRKEGQNVTLSCEQNLNHDAMYWYRQDPGQGLRLIYYSQIVNDFQKGDIAEGYSVSREKKESFPLTVTSAQKNPTAFYLCASSGSSAYNEQFFGPGTRLTVL.

The V gene is TRBV28, the J gene TRBJ1-5; tentative D call: TRBD1 (6 bases). This CDR3 region has 13 residues. Germline V gene data show CDR1 as MDHEN and CDR2 as SYDVKM. CDR3 loop: CVSRGGANQPQHF. As DNA, the CDR3 is TGTGTCTCGCGGGGGGGGGCCAATCAGCCCCAGCATTTT.

The CDR3 spells CASSEGQNYGYTF. CDR3 in DNA: TGTGCCAGCAGTGAGGGGCAGAACTATGGCTACACCTTC. The chain recombines TRBV25-1 with TRBJ1-2; D might be TRBD1 (5 bases). The CDR3 length is 13 residues. Trimming pared 3 bases from V and 2 bases from J, leaving 7 bases between. Germline lookup yields CDR1 MGHDK and CDR2 SYGVNS.